The 9 T cell receptor beta chains in this list originate from one sample, sequenced in a study of cytomegalovirus exposure and HLA in healthy donors. Produced via immunoSEQ multiplex PCR; TCRdb's table is partial and in-frame only. The profile shows roughly 330,000 clones, about 90% of them singletons. The source material was PBMCs. Receptors originate from a woman between 25 and 40 years old in good health and CMV-seropositive.

The rearrangement joins TRBV30 to TRBJ1-4; TRBD1 agrees at 9 bases. The V gene's germline CDR1 is GTSNPN and CDR2 SVGIG (reference sequence). Trimming took 5 bases from V and 7 from J; bases not matched to a gene: 5. The CDR3 loop spans 13 amino acids. The CDR3 is CAWSPGQGEKLFF. CDR3 nucleotide sequence: TGTGCCTGGTCTCCGGGACAGGGTGAAAAACTGTTTTTT.

V and J are TRBV30 and TRBJ2-1; 8 bases align to TRBD1. Trimming at V came to 4 bases and at J to 4 bases, leaving 6 bases not matched to a gene. The CDR3 runs to 14 residues. CDR1 and CDR2 from the germline V gene are GTSNPN and SVGIG (reference sequence). The DNA of the CDR3 is TGTGCCTGGATCAGGGGGCCGGCGTACAATGAGCAGTTCTTC. This codes for CAWIRGPAYNEQFF.

The gene calls are TRBV29-1 and TRBJ1-5; 12 bases fit TRBD1. The CDR3 spans 15 residues. Germline CDR1 is SQVTM and CDR2 is ANQGSEA. V lost 1 base and J lost 11; bases outside the gene matches: 9. The CDR3 spells CSVEGGTGGLAAQHF. DNA for the CDR3: TGCAGCGTTGAAGGGGGGACAGGGGGCCTGGCAGCCCAGCATTTT.

In DNA, the CDR3 is TGCGCCAGCAGCCGGACTAGCGGGAGAAACAATGAGCAGTTCTTC. It is translated as CASSRTSGRNNEQFF. V and J are TRBV4-1 and TRBJ2-1; 13 nucleotides agree with TRBD2. J gave up 5 bases and V 4 bases, and 2 bases lay outside the gene matches. The CDR3 is 15 residues long. Germline V gives CDR1 MGHRA, CDR2 YSYEKL.

This chain uses TRBV28 with TRBJ2-7; tentatively, D is TRBD2 (7 bases). This CDR3 comprises 11 residues. The germline V gene encodes CDR1 MDHEN and CDR2 SYDVKM. V lost 6 bases, J lost 7 bases, and 10 bases lay in between. The CDR3 spells CASRGGQEQYF. As DNA, the CDR3 is TGTGCCAGCAGGGGGGGGCAGGAGCAGTACTTC.

The chain employs TRBV28 and TRBJ2-5, with TRBD2 as a possible D gene (6 bases). With 6 bases removed from V and 5 bases from J, the gap between germline ends came to 19 bases. The CDR3 is 15 amino acids. Germline CDR1 MDHEN, CDR2 SYDVKM. The CDR3 here is CASSIPPRGRETQYF. In DNA, the CDR3 is TGTGCCAGCAGCATTCCGCCACGGGGGAGGGAGACCCAGTACTTC.

V and J are TRBV28 and TRBJ1-5, with TRBD1 as a possible D gene (5 bases). The CDR3 has 13 amino acids. In germline, CDR1 is MDHEN, CDR2 SYDVKM. Trimming stripped 9 bases from V and 2 bases from J, with 11 bases between. CDR3 in amino acids: CASRPGGNQPQHF. CDR3 coding DNA: TGTGCCAGTCGACCGGGGGGCAATCAGCCCCAGCATTTT.

This chain uses TRBV27 with TRBJ2-2, with a tentative D call TRBD2 (5 bases). In germline, CDR1 is MNHEY, CDR2 SMNVEV (reference sequence). The CDR3 totals 19 residues. V was pared by 5 bases and J by 2 bases, with 24 bases between. CDR3 protein: CASSTNLVKRGPNTGELFF. CDR3 bases: TGTGCCAGCAGTACCAACCTCGTCAAACGAGGGCCCAACACCGGGGAGCTGTTTTTT.

This chain uses TRBV7-9 with TRBJ2-1; no firm D call. CDR1 and CDR2 from the germline V gene are SEHNR and FQNEAQ (reference sequence). The CDR3 loop spans 14 amino acids. V was shortened by 1 base and J by 7 bases, with 11 bases between the two germline ends. CDR3 region: CASSLGWMVNEQFF. DNA of the CDR3: TGTGCCAGCAGCTTAGGGTGGATGGTGAATGAGCAGTTCTTC.